This is a list of T cell receptor beta chains from one sample in a study of cytomegalovirus exposure and HLA in healthy donors. The method was immunoSEQ multiplex PCR; TCRdb's version includes in-frame clones alone and lacks a portion of them. The table has about 180,000 clones, about 80% seen once. Sequencing input: PBMCs. All receptors come from a woman in her sixties in good health and CMV-seropositive. CDR3s include the opening cysteine and the closing phenylalanine or tryptophan. Fields, in order: D gene, J gene, clone size, V gene, CDR3 protein, CDR3 DNA. A D gene is named only where the DNA matches it firmly. Clone size is shown for a subset of rows, as once, few, many or a class of expanded clone.

.,TRBJ2-1,.,TRBV12-5,CASGLGGLSGSYNEQFF,TGTGCTAGTGGTTTGGGAGGACTATCCGGCTCCTACAATGAGCAGTTCTTC
TRBD2,TRBJ2-3,.,TRBV4-2,CASSQSSGGGGTDTQYF,TGTGCCAGCAGCCAGAGTAGCGGGGGGGGTGGCACAGATACGCAGTATTTT
.,TRBJ2-3,.,TRBV9,CASSVGNSFRYSTDTQYF,TGTGCCAGCAGCGTAGGGAACAGTTTTAGATATAGCACAGATACGCAGTATTTT
TRBD2,TRBJ2-1,.,TRBV27,CASSLSSGRGDEQFF,TGTGCCAGCAGTTTATCCAGCGGGAGGGGCGATGAGCAGTTCTTC
TRBD1,TRBJ1-5,.,TRBV28,CASSLGQVVRQPQHF,TGTGCCAGCAGTTTAGGACAGGTAGTACGTCAGCCCCAGCATTTT
TRBD1,TRBJ1-4,once,TRBV7-9,CSSSGPTWDREEEKLFF,TGTTCCAGCAGCGGCCCCACCTGGGACAGGGAAGAAGAAAAACTGTTTTTT
TRBD2,TRBJ2-6,.,TRBV18,CASSPVRGGTGANVLTF,TGTGCCAGCTCACCCGTCCGGGGGGGCACTGGGGCCAACGTCCTGACTTTC
TRBD2,TRBJ2-5,.,TRBV11-2,CASSARTSGVEETQYF,TGTGCCAGCAGCGCCCGGACTAGCGGGGTTGAAGAGACCCAGTACTTC
TRBD1,TRBJ1-2,.,TRBV19,CASSLGTVIVGGYTF,TGTGCCAGTAGCTTGGGGACAGTGATCGTCGGAGGCTACACCTTC
.,TRBJ1-4,.,TRBV18,CASSPPSGRGEKLFF,TGTGCCAGCTCACCACCGTCAGGGCGGGGGGAAAAACTGTTTTTT
.,TRBJ2-1,.,TRBV5-6,CASSPVPGSYNEQFF,TGTGCCAGCAGCCCCGTTCCAGGGTCGTACAATGAGCAGTTCTTC
TRBD1,TRBJ2-4,.,TRBV14,CASRAGTGASLAKNSQYF,TGTGCCAGCAGGGCGGGGACAGGAGCCTCTCTAGCCAAAAACAGTCAGTACTTC
TRBD2,TRBJ2-1,.,TRBV27,CASSFQRGGRNEQFF,TGTGCCAGCAGTTTCCAGCGGGGGGGCCGGAATGAGCAGTTCTTC
.,TRBJ1-2,.,TRBV28,CASSSWNREFNYGYTF,TGTGCCAGCAGCTCCTGGAACAGGGAGTTTAACTATGGCTACACCTTC
TRBD1,TRBJ1-5,few,TRBV7-2,CASSLGQGAYQPQHF,TGTGCCAGCAGCTTAGGACAGGGGGCCTATCAGCCCCAGCATTTT
TRBD1,TRBJ2-7,.,TRBV23-1,CASSRDREQYF,TGCGCCAGCAGCCGGGACAGGGAGCAGTACTTC
TRBD2,TRBJ2-3,.,TRBV6-1,CASSEKGGGFPSTDTQYF,TGTGCCAGCAGTGAAAAAGGCGGGGGTTTCCCTAGCACAGATACGCAGTATTTT
.,TRBJ2-1,few,TRBV6-5,CASSSRQDSYNEQFF,TGTGCCAGCAGCTCTCGACAGGACTCCTACAATGAGCAGTTCTTC
TRBD2,TRBJ2-1,.,TRBV11-3,CASSTRGVNEQFF,TGTGCCAGCAGCACCCGGGGGGTAAATGAGCAGTTCTTC
TRBD2,TRBJ2-7,.,TRBV28,CASTLAGGRGEQYF,TGTGCCAGCACCTTAGCGGGAGGCCGTGGCGAGCAGTACTTC
TRBD1,TRBJ1-5,.,TRBV7-9,CASSAGQGNQPQHF,TGTGCCAGCAGCGCGGGACAGGGCAATCAGCCCCAGCATTTT
TRBD2,TRBJ2-7,.,TRBV7-3,CASSLDPAGGAPYEQYF,TGTGCCAGCAGCTTAGATCCCGCGGGAGGGGCCCCCTACGAGCAGTACTTC
TRBD2,TRBJ2-7,.,TRBV11-2,CASSSPGLAHEQYF,TGCGCCAGCAGTTCCCCGGGACTAGCTCACGAGCAGTACTTC
TRBD2,TRBJ2-5,.,TRBV2,CASSELAGDQETQYF,TGTGCCAGCAGTGAACTAGCGGGGGACCAAGAGACCCAGTACTTC
.,TRBJ2-2,.,TRBV6-1,CASSLGHNTGELFF,TGTGCCAGCAGCCTTGGACACAACACCGGGGAGCTGTTTTTT